This T cell receptor beta chain is from a study of PD-L1 blockade in urothelial cancer. About the study: Bladder-origin urothelial cancer in males covered about 90% of the 29 patients. Blood was tested 3 weeks (second dose) and 6 weeks into treatment.

Indicated time point: peripheral blood 6 weeks after treatment start. In each PCR, synthetic TCR analog templates were spiked in. Sequencing was performed with immunoSEQ multiplex PCR; in TCRdb, only in-frame clones are kept and a portion is missing. The repertoire holds around 110,000 clones, with about 89% as singletons. CDR1 is SGHRS, CDR2 YFSETQ, per germline. V was pared by 4 bases and J by 8 bases, with 5 bases of the junction left unmatched. The length of the CDR3 is 13 residues. V and J are TRBV5-1 and TRBJ1-1; 10 nucleotides align to TRBD1. The sequences come from PBMCs, collected around atezolizumab (anti-PD-L1) treatment. The receptor comes from a man in his fifties or sixties with urothelial cancer. CDR3 nucleotides: TGCGCCAGCAGCGTGGGACAGGGGCCCGAAGCTTTCTTT. It specifies CASSVGQGPEAFF.